Presented here are 19 T cell receptor beta chains from one specimen sequenced in a study of tumor-infiltrating lymphocytes in primary liver carcinoma. The tissue used was unsorted bulk material of about 17-33 mg. RNA and DNA were co-extracted from it with the AllPrep DNA/RNA mini kit. TCR beta cDNA was reverse-transcribed from about 0.45 ug of total RNA. The reaction used a constant-region primer and ProtoScript II reverse transcriptase. Slightly modified ARM-PCR served as the procedure for the TCR beta libraries. These libraries came from three rounds of nested multiplex PCR. The first two PCR rounds used TRBV1-TRBV30 forward primers with a C-beta reverse primer, 9 to 11 cycles each. One entry per CDR3 protein results from TCRdb running MiXCR on the multiplex PCR reads. The sample consists of 95,000 to 150,000 distinct CDR3 sequences, under 70% of them appearing once. The sequencing sample was made of tumor-adjacent normal liver tissue. The receptors come from a woman aged 55-70 years with primary liver carcinoma and hepatitis B virus infection.

About this clonotype: The germline gene is not matched at one end of the junction; a read error may be the cause. The chain couples TRBV6-6 to TRBJ1-2, with 8 positions matching TRBD1. This CDR3 is 16 amino acids long. Germline V lookup: CDR1 MNHNY, CDR2 SVGAGI (reference sequence). The CDR3 sequence: CVSSLDRATANYGNTF. DNA for the CDR3: TGTGTCAGCAGCTTGGACAGGGCGACAGCTAACTATGGCAACACCTTC.

Of note for this clonotype: Germline is not matched at one junction end, which may reflect a read error. The chain has TRBV29-1 and TRBJ1-4; D is unclear. The germline V gene has CDR1 SQVTM and CDR2 ANQGSEA. This CDR3 comprises 15 residues. The CDR3 loop is CSVRKGGPTSEKLFF. CDR3 DNA sequence: TGCAGCGTTCGCAAGGGCGGACCAACTAGTGAAAAGCTGTTTTTT. The complete variable domain, with remaining parts taken from reference TRBV29-1 and TRBJ1-4, reads SAVISQKPSRDICQRGTSLTIQCQVDSQVTMMFWYRQQPGQSLTLIATANQGSEATYESGFVIDKFPISRPNLTFSTLTVSNMSPEDSSIYLCSVRKGGPTSEKLFFGSGTQLSVL.

For this clonotype: Its ends do not fully match the called genes, so a read error is possible. The J gene is TRBJ2-3, the V gene TRBV6-5, with D perhaps TRBD2 (5 bases). Germline V lookup: CDR1 MNHEY, CDR2 SVGAGI. This CDR3 is 14 amino acids long. CDR3 nucleotide sequence: TGTGTCAACATCAGATTATCGGGGTCAGATACGCACTATTTT. It is translated as CVNIRLSGSDTHYF.

This clonotype has a count of ten or more. CDR3 sequence reads: CASSHPTGPGLAGAYEQYF. CDR3 bases: TGTGCCAGCAGTCACCCTACAGGACCCGGACTAGCGGGAGCCTACGAGCAGTACTTC. The gene calls are TRBV6-5 and TRBJ2-7; 13 nucleotides match TRBD2. Germline assignment: CDR1 MNHEY and CDR2 SVGAGI. The CDR3 covers 19 residues. V dropped 5 bases and J dropped 2; count of bases not matched to a gene: 15.

Concerning this clonotype itself: At one of its ends the junction is not consistent with the germline gene, which may arise from a read error. This sequence joins TRBV28 and TRBJ1-1; TRBD1 is a possible D gene (5 bases). Germline V gives CDR1 MDHEN, CDR2 SYDVKM. The CDR3 contains 15 residues. The CDR3 is CVSGVSLGQGTEAFF. The CDR3 nucleotides read TGTGTCAGCGGGGTGTCGCTCGGCCAGGGCACTGAAGCTTTCTTT. The variable domain in full, with the rest retrieved from reference TRBV28 and TRBJ1-1, is DVKVTQSSRYLVKRTGEKVFLECVQDMDHENMFWYRQDPGLGLRLIYFSYDVKMKEKGDIPEGYSVSREKKERFSLILESASTNQTSMYLCVSGVSLGQGTEAFFGQGTRLTVV.

About this clonotype: A much larger clonotype is one base distant, so this may be a read error. The chain employs TRBV11-1 and TRBJ1-1, with TRBD1 identical over 7 bases. In germline, CDR1 is SGHAT, CDR2 FQDESV (reference sequence). The CDR3 totals 15 residues. The CDR3 DNA sequence: TGTGCCAGCAGCTCAACCGGGACAGTGAACAGTGAAGCTTTCTTT. This gives the protein CASSSTGTVNSEAFF.

This chain joins TRBV12-3 or TRBV12-4 and TRBJ2-1; a possible D gene is TRBD1 (6 bases). Trimming stripped 6 bases from V and 3 bases from J, with 15 bases between. The CDR3 sequence is 15 residues long. The CDR3 region is CASRAARGGYNEQFF. In nucleotides, the CDR3 is TGTGCCAGCAGGGCAGCGAGAGGGGGCTACAATGAGCAGTTCTTC.

Concerning this clonotype: A much larger clone sits a single nucleotide away, making a read error possible. In this CDR3 the conserved last residue, phenylalanine or tryptophan, is missing, so a read error is likely. J is TRBJ1-5 and V is TRBV7-9; D unclear. CDR1 and CDR2 from the germline V gene are SEHNR and FQNEAQ (reference sequence). V dropped 9 bases and J dropped 7 bases, with 16 bases sitting between them. The CDR3 is 13 residues long. CDR3 amino acids: CASGVAPGQPQHL. CDR3 sequence (DNA): TGTGCCAGTGGGGTGGCCCCAGGCCAGCCCCAGCATCTT.

For this clonotype: This may stem from a read error, because a much larger clone lies one nucleotide away. The chain carries TRBV5-1 and TRBJ2-5, with D unresolved. Germline loops: CDR1 SGHRS, CDR2 YFSETQ. V gave up 2 bases and J gave up 5 bases, with 19 bases separating them. The CDR3 extends over 16 amino acids. CDR3 sequence reads: CASSLGANKAWETQYF. As DNA, the CDR3 is TGCGCCAGCAGCTTAGGCGCGAACAAGGCCTGGGAGACCCAGTACTTC.

Regarding this clonotype: A read error is possible here, since a much larger clone lies one base away. The J gene is TRBJ2-3, the V gene TRBV2, with D perhaps TRBD1 or TRBD2 (6 bases each). The CDR3 has 12 amino acids. Germline V lookup: CDR1 SNHLY, CDR2 FYNNEI. Trimming pared 11 bases from V and 6 bases from J, leaving 15 bases between. CDR3 sequence reads: CAARGAADTQYF. The CDR3 nucleotides are TGTGCCGCAAGGGGGGCCGCGGATACGCAGTATTTT.

V is TRBV11-2 and J is TRBJ2-7; 7 nucleotides agree with TRBD2. Losses at the gene ends were 5 bases for V and 3 bases for J; bases not matched to a gene: 7. CDR1 and CDR2 from the germline V gene are SGHAT and FQNNGV. The CDR3 spans 14 residues. DNA for the CDR3: TGTGCCAGCAGCCCGGCGGGACTACACTACGAGCAGTACTTC. Amino acids: CASSPAGLHYEQYF.

Only a few counts were recorded for this clonotype. The J gene is TRBJ1-1, the V gene TRBV25-1; TRBD1 might be the D (5 bases). CDR1 and CDR2 (germline): MGHDK, SYGVNS. This CDR3 is 13 amino acids long. Deletions cut 4 bases from V and 1 base from J, with 7 bases between. The CDR3 region has the DNA TGTGCCAGCAGTGGGGGGGGGAACACTGAAGCTTTCTTT. It codes for CASSGGGNTEAFF.

V is TRBV28 and J is TRBJ2-1, with D possibly being TRBD2 (5 bases). Per the germline V gene, CDR1 is MDHEN and CDR2 is SYDVKM. Trimming took off 6 bases at V and 5 bases at J, with 17 bases between the two ends. The CDR3 sequence is 15 residues long. The CDR3 sequence is CASRLEGETNNEQFF. CDR3 coding DNA: TGTGCCAGCAGATTAGAGGGTGAGACTAACAATGAGCAGTTCTTC.

This clonotype was observed a few times. The V call is TRBV19, the J call TRBJ1-5; the match to TRBD1 covers 7 bases. This CDR3 contains 11 residues. With V trimmed by 6 bases and J by 7 bases, 0 bases remained unmatched. Looked up from germline, CDR1 is LNHDA and CDR2 is SQIVND (reference sequence). CDR3 loop: CASSRGQPQHF. The DNA of the CDR3 is TGTGCCAGTAGCAGGGGGCAGCCCCAGCATTTT. The whole variable domain, filled in from reference TRBV19 and TRBJ1-5, reads DGGITQSPKYLFRKEGQNVTLSCEQNLNHDAMYWYRQDPGQGLRLIYYSQIVNDFQKGDIAEGYSVSREKKESFPLTVTSAQKNPTAFYLCASSRGQPQHFGDGTRLSIL.

In this sample, this clonotype turned up many times. This chain connects TRBV6-2 or TRBV6-3 to TRBJ1-5; D is uncertain. Trimming removed 2 bases at V and 0 bases at J, with 5 bases between. Per the germline V gene, CDR1 is MNHEY and CDR2 is SVGEGT. The CDR3 sequence is 14 residues long. The CDR3 protein is CASSYGGSNQPQHF. The DNA for the CDR3 is TGTGCCAGCAGTTACGGCGGTAGCAATCAGCCCCAGCATTTT.

This clonotype showed up just a few times. This may arise from a read error, as a much more abundant clone is one base away. V usage is TRBV7-8 and J usage is TRBJ2-1; TRBD2 aligns across 10 bases. Losses at the gene ends were 1 base for V and 8 bases for J; bases not matched to a gene: 8. Germline loops: CDR1 SGHVS, CDR2 FQNEAQ. The CDR3 extends over 16 amino acids. The chain's CDR3 is CASSLVSSGRWDEQFF. In DNA form, the CDR3 reads TGTGCCAGCAGCTTAGTTTCTAGCGGGAGATGGGATGAGCAGTTCTTC.

Comment on this clonotype: The CDR3 end shows no conserved phenylalanine or tryptophan, and so a read error is likely. V usage is TRBV11-1 and J usage is TRBJ1-2, with 7 positions matching TRBD1. This CDR3 region has 15 residues. Germline V CDR1 and CDR2: SGHAT, FQDESV (reference sequence). The CDR3 DNA sequence: TGTGCCAGCAGCTTCCAGTCCGGGACAGACTATCGCTACACCTCC. Translating gives CASSFQSGTDYRYTS.

The chain is built from TRBV6-6 and TRBJ2-3, with a possible D match to TRBD2 (6 bases). The germline V and J ends were trimmed by 7 bases and 6 bases, with 23 bases remaining between them. Germline CDR1 MNHNY, CDR2 SVGAGI (reference sequence). The CDR3 consists of 16 residues. CDR3 nucleotides: TGTGCCAGCATTATCGGGAGAACCTACAGTAGCGATACGCAGTATTTT. It specifies CASIIGRTYSSDTQYF.

Remarks on this clonotype: A much more abundant neighbour one base away suggests this may be a read error. The J gene is TRBJ1-4, the V gene TRBV30, with TRBD1 identical over 8 bases. The V and J ends lost 8 bases and 8 bases, in that order; junction bases with no gene match: 16. Germline assignment: CDR1 GTSNPN and CDR2 SVGIG (reference sequence). The CDR3 is made up of 15 amino acids. CDR3 bases: TGTGCCAGTGCAGGGGGCATCTGCTCAGGGGAAAAACTGTTTTTT. It specifies CASAGGICSGEKLFF.